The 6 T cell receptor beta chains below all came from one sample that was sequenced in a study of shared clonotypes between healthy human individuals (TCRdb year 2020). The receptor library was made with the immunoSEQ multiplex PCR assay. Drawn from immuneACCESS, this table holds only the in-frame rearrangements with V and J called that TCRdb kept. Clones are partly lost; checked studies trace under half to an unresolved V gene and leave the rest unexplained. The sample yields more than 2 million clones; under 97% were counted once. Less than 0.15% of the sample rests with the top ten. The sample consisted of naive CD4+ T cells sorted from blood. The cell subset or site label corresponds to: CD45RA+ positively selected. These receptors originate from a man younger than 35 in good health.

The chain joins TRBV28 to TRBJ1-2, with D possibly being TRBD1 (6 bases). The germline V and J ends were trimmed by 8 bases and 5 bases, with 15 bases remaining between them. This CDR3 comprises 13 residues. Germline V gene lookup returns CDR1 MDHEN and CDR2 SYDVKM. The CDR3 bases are TGTGCCAGCCGAGCGGGGGGGCGGTATGGCTACACCTTC. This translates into CASRAGGRYGYTF.

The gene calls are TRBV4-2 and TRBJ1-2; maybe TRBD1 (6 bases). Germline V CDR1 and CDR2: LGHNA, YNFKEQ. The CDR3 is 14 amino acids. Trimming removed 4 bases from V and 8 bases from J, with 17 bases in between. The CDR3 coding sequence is TGTGCCAGCAGCCCATATCCACAGGGTTGGGGCTACACCTTC. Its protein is CASSPYPQGWGYTF.

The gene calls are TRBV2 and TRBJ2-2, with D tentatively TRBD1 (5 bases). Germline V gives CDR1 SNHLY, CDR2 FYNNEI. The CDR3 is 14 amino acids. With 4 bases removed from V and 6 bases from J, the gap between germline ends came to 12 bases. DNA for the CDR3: TGTGCCAGCAGTGTCTCAGGGCCGGCCGGGGAGCTGTTTTTT. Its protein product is CASSVSGPAGELFF.

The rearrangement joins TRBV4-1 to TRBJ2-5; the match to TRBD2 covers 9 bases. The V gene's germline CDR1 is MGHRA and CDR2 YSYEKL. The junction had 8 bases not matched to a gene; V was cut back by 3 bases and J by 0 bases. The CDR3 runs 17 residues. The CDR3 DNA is TGCGCCAGCAGCCAGGCACCGGGACTAGCAGACCAAGAGACCCAGTACTTC. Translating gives CASSQAPGLADQETQYF.

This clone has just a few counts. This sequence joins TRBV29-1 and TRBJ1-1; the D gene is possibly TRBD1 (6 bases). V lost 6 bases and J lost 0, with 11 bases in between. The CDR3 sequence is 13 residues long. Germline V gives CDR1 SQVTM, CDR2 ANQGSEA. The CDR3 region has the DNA TGCAGCGTGCGAGGGACATTGAACACTGAAGCTTTCTTT. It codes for CSVRGTLNTEAFF. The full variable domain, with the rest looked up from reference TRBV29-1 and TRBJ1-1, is SAVISQKPSRDICQRGTSLTIQCQVDSQVTMMFWYRQQPGQSLTLIATANQGSEATYESGFVIDKFPISRPNLTFSTLTVSNMSPEDSSIYLCSVRGTLNTEAFFGQGTRLTVV.

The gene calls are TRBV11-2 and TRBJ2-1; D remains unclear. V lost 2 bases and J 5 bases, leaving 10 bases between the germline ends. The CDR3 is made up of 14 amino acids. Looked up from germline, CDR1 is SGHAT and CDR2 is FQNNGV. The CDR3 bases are TGTGCCAGCAGCTTACGTCTCCAGAACAATGAGCAGTTCTTC. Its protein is CASSLRLQNNEQFF.